Given below is one T cell receptor (beta chain) in context. The protocol was immunoSEQ multiplex PCR, while the TCRdb copy is restricted to in-frame clones and leaves out a portion. This sample yields some 5,600 clones, of which roughly two thirds are seen a single time; 72% belongs to the top ten. These data are taken from a study of OX40 agonist ivuxolimab in advanced cancers. Unmatched junction bases numbered 10, after V lost 9 bases and J lost 0 bases. Germline lookup yields CDR1 MDHEN and CDR2 SYDVKM. This CDR3 region has 18 residues. V gene TRBV28 combines with J gene TRBJ2-3; 15 bases match TRBD2. Sequenced here: CD4+ or CD8+ T cells sorted from blood, sampled in a trial of the OX40 agonist ivuxolimab. The receptor's source is an adult with an advanced solid tumor such as melanoma, head and neck, liver or kidney cancer. In nucleotides, the CDR3 is TGTGCCAGACTGTTGGGGACTAGCGGGGGGCCCAGCACAGATACGCAGTATTTT. It encodes CARLLGTSGGPSTDTQYF.